The clone carrying this T cell receptor beta chain occurred a few times. Its matching antigen is unknown. The data stem from a study of blood T cells in healthy people across ages. The study, taken as a whole, reports: Changes in expanded clonotypes were possibly confounded, as the CMV status of donors was unknown. While age rose, TCR beta diversity per million T cells dropped in a roughly linear way.

Isolation of PBMCs gave at least 6 million cells per sample. Samples each yielded at least 6 micrograms of total RNA. Trimming removed 6 bases at V and 4 bases at J, with 15 bases between. CDR1 is LNHDA and CDR2 is SQIVND in the germline V gene (reference sequence). The CDR3 has 14 residues. Alongside a J-beta primer mix, a sample-barcoded 5' primer served in a second PCR lasting about 6 to 12 cycles. TCRdb called the 5' RACE reads again in MiXCR, with one record for every CDR3 protein. The sample includes about 320,000 distinct CDR3 sequences, less than 30% of them seen just once. The receptor comes from a woman in her 70s in good health. The chain has TRBV19 and TRBJ1-1; a weak D match, TRBD1 (5 bases). The sample taken for sequencing was blood. CDR3 amino acids: CASSLGVGVTEAFF. Here the CDR3 DNA reads TGTGCCAGTAGCTTAGGGGTCGGGGTCACTGAAGCTTTCTTT.